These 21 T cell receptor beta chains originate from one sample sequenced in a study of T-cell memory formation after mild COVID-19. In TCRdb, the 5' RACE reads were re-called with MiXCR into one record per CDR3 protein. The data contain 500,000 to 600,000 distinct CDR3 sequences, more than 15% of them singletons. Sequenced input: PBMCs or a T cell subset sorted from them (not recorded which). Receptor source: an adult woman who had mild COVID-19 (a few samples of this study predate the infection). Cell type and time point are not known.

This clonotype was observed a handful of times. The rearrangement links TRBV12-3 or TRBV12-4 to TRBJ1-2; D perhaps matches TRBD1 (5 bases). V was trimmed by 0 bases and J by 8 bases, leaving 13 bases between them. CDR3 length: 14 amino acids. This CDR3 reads CASSLAPDIRGYTF. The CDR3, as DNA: TGTGCCAGCAGTTTAGCGCCGGACATTCGAGGCTACACCTTC.

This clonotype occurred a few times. The CDR3 bases are TGCGCCAGCAGCGGGAACTCCCCGGGATCCTACGAGCAGTACTTC. Protein product: CASSGNSPGSYEQYF. J is TRBJ2-7 and V is TRBV4-3; D possibly corresponds to TRBD2 (5 bases). The ends were cut back, 5 bases at V and 1 base at J, with 15 bases in the middle. The germline CDR1 and CDR2 sequences are LGHNA and YSLEER. The CDR3 consists of 15 residues.

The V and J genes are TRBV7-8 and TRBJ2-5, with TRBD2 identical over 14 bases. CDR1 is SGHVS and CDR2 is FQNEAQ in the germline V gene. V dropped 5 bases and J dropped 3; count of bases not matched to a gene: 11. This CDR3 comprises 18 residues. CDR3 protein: CASSGSSGGLAGEETQYF. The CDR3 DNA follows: TGTGCCAGCAGCGGTAGCTCTGGGGGACTAGCGGGAGAAGAGACCCAGTACTTC.

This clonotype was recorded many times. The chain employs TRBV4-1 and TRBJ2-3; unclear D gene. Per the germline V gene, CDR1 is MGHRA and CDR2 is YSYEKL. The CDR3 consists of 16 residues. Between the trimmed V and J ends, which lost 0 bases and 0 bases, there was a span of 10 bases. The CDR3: CASSQDRSRSTDTQYF. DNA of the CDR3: TGCGCCAGCAGCCAAGATCGCTCCCGTAGCACAGATACGCAGTATTTT.

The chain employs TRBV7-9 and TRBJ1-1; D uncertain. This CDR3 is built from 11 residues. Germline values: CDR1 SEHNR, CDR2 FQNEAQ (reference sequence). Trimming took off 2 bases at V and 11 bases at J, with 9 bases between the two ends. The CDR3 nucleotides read TGTGCCAGCAGCTTAAATGCGATGGCTTTCTTT. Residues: CASSLNAMAFF.

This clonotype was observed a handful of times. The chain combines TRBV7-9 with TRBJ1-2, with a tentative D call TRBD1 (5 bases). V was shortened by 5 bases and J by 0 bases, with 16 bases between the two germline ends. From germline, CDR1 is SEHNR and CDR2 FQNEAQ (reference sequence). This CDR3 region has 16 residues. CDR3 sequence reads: CASSPPRTSSNYGYTF. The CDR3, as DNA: TGTGCCAGCAGCCCTCCCCGGACATCGTCTAACTATGGCTACACCTTC. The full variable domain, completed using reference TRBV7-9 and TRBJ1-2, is DTGVSQNPRHKITKRGQNVTFRCDPISEHNRLYWYRQTLGQGPEFLTYFQNEAQLEKSRLLSDRFSAERPKGSFSTLEIQRTEQGDSAMYLCASSPPRTSSNYGYTFGSGTRLTVV.

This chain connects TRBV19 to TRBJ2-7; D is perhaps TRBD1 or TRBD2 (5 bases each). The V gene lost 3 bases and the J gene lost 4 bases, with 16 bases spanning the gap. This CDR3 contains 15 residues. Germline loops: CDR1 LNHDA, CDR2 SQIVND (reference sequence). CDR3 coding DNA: TGTGCCAGTAGTATGATGGGGGTGTCGACTTACGAGCAGTACTTC. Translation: CASSMMGVSTYEQYF.

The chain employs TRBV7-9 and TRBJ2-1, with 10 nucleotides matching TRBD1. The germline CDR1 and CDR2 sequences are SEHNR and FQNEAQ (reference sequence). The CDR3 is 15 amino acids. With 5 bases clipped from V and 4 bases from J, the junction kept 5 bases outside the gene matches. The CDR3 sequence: CASSGDRGVYNEQFF. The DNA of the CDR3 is TGTGCCAGCAGCGGGGACAGGGGAGTTTACAATGAGCAGTTCTTC.

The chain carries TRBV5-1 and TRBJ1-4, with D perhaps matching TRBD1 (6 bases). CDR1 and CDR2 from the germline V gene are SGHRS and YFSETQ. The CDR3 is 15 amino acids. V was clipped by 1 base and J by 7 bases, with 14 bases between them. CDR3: CASSLQGQGSEKLFF. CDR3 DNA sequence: TGCGCCAGCAGCTTGCAGGGGCAGGGTAGTGAAAAACTGTTTTTT.

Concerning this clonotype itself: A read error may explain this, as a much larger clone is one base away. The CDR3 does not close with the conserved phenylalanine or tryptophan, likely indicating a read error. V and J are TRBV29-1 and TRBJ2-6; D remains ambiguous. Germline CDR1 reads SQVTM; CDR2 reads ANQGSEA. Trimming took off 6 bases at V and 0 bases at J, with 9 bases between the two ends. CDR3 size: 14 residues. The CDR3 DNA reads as TGCAGCGTCCGACTGCTCTCTGGGGCCAACGTCCTGACTTTA. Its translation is CSVRLLSGANVLTL.

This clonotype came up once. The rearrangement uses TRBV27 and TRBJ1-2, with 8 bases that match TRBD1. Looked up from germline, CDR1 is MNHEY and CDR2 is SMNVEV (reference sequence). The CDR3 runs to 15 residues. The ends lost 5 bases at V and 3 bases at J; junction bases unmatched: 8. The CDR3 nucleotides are TGTGCCAGCAGTGCCCGGGACAGGCGGGACTATGGCTACACCTTC. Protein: CASSARDRRDYGYTF.

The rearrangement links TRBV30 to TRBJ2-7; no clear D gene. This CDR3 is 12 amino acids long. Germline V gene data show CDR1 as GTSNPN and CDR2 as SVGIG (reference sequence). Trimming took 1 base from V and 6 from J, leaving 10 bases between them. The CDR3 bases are TGTGCCTGGAGTGCGGATGGTGCCGAGCAGTACTTC. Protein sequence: CAWSADGAEQYF.

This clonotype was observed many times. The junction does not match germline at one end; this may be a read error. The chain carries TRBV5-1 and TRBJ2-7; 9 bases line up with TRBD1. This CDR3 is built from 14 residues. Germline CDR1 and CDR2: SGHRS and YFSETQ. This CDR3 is CASSLGQGLYEQYF. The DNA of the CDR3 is TGTGCCAGCAGCCTGGGACAGGGTTTGTACGAGCAGTACTTC. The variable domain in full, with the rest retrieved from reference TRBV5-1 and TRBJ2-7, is KAGVTQTPRYLIKTRGQQVTLSCSPISGHRSVSWYQQTPGQGLQFLFEYFSETQRNKGNFPGRFSGRQFSNSRSEMNVSTLELGDSALYLCASSLGQGLYEQYFGPGTRLTVT.

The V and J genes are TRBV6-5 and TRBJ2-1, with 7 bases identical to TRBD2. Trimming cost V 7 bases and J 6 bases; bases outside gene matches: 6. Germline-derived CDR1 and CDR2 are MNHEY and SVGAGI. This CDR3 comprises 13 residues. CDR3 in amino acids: CASIESGGNEQFF. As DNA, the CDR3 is TGTGCCAGCATAGAATCGGGAGGCAATGAGCAGTTCTTC.

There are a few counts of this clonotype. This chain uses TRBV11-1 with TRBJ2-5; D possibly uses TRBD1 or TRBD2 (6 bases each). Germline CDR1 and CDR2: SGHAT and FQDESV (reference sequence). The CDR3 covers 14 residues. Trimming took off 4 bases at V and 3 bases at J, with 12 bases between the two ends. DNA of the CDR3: TGTGCCAGCAGCTCAGTGAGGGGGGAAGAGACCCAGTACTTC. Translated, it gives CASSSVRGEETQYF.

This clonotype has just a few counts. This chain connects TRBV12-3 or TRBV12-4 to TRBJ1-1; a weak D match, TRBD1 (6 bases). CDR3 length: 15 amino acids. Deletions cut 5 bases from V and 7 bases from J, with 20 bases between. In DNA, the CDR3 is TGTGCCAGCAGTCCAACGGGCGCGGGGGGCGGTGAAGCTTTCTTT. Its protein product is CASSPTGAGGGEAFF.

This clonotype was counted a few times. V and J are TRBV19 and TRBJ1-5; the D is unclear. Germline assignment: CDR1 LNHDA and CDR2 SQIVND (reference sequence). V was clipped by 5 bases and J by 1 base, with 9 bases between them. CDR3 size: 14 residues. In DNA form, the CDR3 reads TGTGCCAGTAGTGTCCCGGCCAGCAATCAGCCCCAGCATTTT. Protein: CASSVPASNQPQHF.

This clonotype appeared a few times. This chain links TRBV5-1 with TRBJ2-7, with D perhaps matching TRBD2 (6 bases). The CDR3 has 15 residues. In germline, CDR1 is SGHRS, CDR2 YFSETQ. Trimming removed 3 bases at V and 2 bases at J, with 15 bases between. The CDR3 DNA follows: TGCGCCAGCAGCTCGCGCGCTACGGGAGCCTACGAGCAGTACTTC. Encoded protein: CASSSRATGAYEQYF.

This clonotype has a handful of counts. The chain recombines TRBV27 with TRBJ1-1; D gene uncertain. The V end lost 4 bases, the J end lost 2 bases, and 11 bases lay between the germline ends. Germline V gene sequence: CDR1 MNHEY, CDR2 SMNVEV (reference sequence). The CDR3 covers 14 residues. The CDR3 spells CASSSDGKNTEAFF. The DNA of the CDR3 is TGTGCCAGCAGTTCGGACGGAAAAAACACTGAAGCTTTCTTT.

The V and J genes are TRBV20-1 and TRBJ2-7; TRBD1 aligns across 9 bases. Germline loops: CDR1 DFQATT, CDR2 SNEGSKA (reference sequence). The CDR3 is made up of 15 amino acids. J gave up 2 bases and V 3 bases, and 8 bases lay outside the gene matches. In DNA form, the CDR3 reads TGCAGTGCTAGTAATCGGGGACAGGGCACCTACGAGCAGTACTTC. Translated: CSASNRGQGTYEQYF.

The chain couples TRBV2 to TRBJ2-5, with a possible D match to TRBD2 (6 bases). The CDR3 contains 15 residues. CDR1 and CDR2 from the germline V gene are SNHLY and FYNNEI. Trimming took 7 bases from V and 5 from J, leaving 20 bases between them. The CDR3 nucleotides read TGTGCCAGCACCCGGGGTAGCGGAGGGCGTGAGACCCAGTACTTC. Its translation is CASTRGSGGRETQYF.